This TCR beta chain came from a study of control samples from healthy donors and cancer patients (dated by TCRdb to 2020 to 2022). Notes on this clone: Its antigen is currently not known. No qualities accompany the bases; no much larger clone lies one base away.

Library prep was done by the immunoSEQ multiplex PCR assay. The table comes from immuneACCESS by way of TCRdb, which keeps in-frame sequences with V and J called. Part of the clones is missing from these tables; in studies checked, under half for an unresolved V gene and the rest for unknown reasons. Here the sample has about 110,000 clones; roughly 90% occur a single time. The ten largest make up 3.5% to 4.5% of the sample. For CDR1 and CDR2, the germline V gene lists LGHNA and YNFKEQ. CDR3 length: 15 amino acids, cysteine to phenylalanine. The kept DNA is CDR3 alone, 45 bases in frame from the first base. V is shortened by 1 base, J by 5 bases, and the region joining them spans 12 bases.

The material sequenced was PBMCs. This chain is built from TRBV4-2 and TRBJ1-5; the D gene is perhaps TRBD1, from 6 matching bases. The clonotype originates from a woman aged 55-70 years with lung cancer. The CDR3 protein is CASSQGRGDYQPQHF. The bases are TGTGCCAGCAGCCAAGGGAGGGGGGATTATCAGCCCCAGCATTTT.